This TCR beta chain is drawn from a study of beta chain features in type 1 diabetes. The ends lost 1 base at V and 6 bases at J; junction bases unmatched: 3. The CDR3 covers 15 residues. Per the germline V gene, CDR1 is LGHNA and CDR2 is YSLEER. Sorting gave populations that all exceeded 98% purity. Comments on this clone: Its cognate antigen is unknown.

Study conclusions and caveats: PCR might favor shorter templates, but any such skew would affect patients and controls equally. Across patients, naive, central memory and Treg TCRB repertoires exhibited apparently greater similarity than was observed across healthy donors. cDNA sequencing could over-represent cells with high TCR expression.

The authors reverse transcribed all of the isolated RNA, so sequencing captured expressed TCRB transcripts. Measured with immunoSEQ multiplex PCR; TCRdb has only the in-frame clones, and not every one. The table has under 900,000 clones, about a sixth seen once. Sample: naive CD4+ T cells from blood. The sequence was obtained from a woman in her late teens or twenties in good health. The genes are TRBV4-3 and TRBJ2-2; 9 positions match TRBD2. The CDR3 DNA reads TGCGCCAGCAGCCAAGTCGGCGGGAGGGCCGGGGAGCTGTTTTTT. It codes for CASSQVGGRAGELFF.